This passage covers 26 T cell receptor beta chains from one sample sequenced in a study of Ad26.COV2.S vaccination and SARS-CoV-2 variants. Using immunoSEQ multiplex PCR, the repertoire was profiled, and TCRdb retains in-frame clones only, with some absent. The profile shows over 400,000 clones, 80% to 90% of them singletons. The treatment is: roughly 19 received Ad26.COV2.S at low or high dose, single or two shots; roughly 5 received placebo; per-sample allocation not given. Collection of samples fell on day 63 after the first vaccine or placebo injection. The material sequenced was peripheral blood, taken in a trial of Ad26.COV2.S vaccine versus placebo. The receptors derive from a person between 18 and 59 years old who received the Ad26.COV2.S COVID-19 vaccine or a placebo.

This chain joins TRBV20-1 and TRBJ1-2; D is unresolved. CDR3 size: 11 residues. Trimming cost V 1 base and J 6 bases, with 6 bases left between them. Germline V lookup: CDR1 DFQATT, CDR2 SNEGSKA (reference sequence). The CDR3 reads CSARAGHGYTF. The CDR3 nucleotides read TGCAGTGCTAGAGCTGGGCATGGCTACACCTTC.

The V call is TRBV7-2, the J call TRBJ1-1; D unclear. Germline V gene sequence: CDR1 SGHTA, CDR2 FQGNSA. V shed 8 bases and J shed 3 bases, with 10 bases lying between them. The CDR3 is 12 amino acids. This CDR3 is CASQLRDTEAFF. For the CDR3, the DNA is TGTGCCAGCCAATTGAGGGACACTGAAGCTTTCTTT. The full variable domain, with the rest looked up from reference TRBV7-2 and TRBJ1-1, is GAGVSQSPSNKVTEKGKDVELRCDPISGHTALYWYRQSLGQGLEFLIYFQGNSAPDKSGLPSDRFSAERTGGSVSTLTIQRTQQEDSAVYLCASQLRDTEAFFGQGTRLTVV.

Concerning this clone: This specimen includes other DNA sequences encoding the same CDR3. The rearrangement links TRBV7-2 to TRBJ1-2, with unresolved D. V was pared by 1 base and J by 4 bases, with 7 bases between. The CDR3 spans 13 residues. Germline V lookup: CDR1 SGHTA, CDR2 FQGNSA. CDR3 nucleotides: TGTGCCAGCAGCTTAGGGCCATTCTATGGCTACACCTTC. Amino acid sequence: CASSLGPFYGYTF.

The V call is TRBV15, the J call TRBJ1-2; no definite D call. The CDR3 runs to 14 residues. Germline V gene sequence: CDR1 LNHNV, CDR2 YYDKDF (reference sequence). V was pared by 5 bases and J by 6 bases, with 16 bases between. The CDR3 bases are TGTGCCACCAGCCCTCGTTTGGCCAAGGATGGCTACACCTTC. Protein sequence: CATSPRLAKDGYTF.

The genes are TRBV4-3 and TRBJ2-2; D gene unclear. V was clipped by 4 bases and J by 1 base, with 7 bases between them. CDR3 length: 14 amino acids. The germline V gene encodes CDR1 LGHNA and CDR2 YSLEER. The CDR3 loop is CASSRRQNTGELFF. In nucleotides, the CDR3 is TGCGCCAGCAGCCGTAGACAGAACACCGGGGAGCTGTTTTTT.

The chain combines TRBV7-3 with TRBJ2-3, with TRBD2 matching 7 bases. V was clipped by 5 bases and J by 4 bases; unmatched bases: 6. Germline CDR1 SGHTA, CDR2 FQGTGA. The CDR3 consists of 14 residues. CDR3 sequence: CASSPMTSSDTQYF. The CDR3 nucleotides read TGTGCCAGCAGCCCGATGACTAGCTCAGATACGCAGTATTTT.

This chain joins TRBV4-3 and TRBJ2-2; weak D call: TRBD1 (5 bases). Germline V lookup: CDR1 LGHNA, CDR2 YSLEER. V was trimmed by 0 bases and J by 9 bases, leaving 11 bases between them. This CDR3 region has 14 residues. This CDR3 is CASSQDFGARELFF. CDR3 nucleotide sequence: TGCGCCAGCAGCCAAGATTTTGGGGCCCGGGAGCTGTTTTTT.

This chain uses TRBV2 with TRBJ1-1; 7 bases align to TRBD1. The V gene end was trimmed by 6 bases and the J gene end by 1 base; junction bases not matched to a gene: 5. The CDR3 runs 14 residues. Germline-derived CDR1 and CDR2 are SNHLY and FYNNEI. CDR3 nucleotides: TGTGCCAGCAGCTTTGACAGGGCGAACACTGAAGCTTTCTTT. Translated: CASSFDRANTEAFF.

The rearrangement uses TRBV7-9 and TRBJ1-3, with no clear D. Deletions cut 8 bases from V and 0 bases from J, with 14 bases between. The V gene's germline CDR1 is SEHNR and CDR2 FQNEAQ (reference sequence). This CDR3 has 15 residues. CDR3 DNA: TGTGCCAGCGAGGTAAAAGAGCGCTCTGGAAACACCATATATTTT. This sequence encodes CASEVKERSGNTIYF.

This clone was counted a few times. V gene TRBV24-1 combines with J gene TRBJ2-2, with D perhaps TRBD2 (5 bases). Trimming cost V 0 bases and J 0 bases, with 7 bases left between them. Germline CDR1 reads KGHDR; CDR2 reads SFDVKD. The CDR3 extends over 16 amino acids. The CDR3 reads CATSDLWTSNTGELFF. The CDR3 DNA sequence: TGTGCCACCAGTGATTTGTGGACTTCGAACACCGGGGAGCTGTTTTTT.

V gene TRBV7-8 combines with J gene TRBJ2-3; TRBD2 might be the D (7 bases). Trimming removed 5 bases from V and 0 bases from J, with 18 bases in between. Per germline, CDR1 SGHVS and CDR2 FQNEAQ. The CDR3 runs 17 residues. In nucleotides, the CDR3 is TGTGCCAGCAGCAAATTTGCGGGGGCGGAAAGCACAGATACGCAGTATTTT. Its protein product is CASSKFAGAESTDTQYF.

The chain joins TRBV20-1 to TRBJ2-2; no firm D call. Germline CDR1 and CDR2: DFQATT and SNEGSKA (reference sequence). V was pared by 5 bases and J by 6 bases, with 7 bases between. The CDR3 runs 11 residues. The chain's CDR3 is CSALRPGELFF. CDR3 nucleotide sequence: TGCAGTGCTCTTAGACCCGGGGAGCTGTTTTTT.

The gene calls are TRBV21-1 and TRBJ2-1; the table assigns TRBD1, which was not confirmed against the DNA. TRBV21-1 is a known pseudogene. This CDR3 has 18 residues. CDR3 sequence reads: CASSQTGSASSSYNEQFF. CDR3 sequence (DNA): TGTGCCAGCAGTCAGACAGGTAGCGCATCGAGCTCCTACAATGAGCAGTTCTTC.

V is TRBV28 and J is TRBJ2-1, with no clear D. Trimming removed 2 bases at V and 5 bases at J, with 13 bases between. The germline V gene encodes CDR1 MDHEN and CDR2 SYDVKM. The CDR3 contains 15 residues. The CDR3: CASSLRLPPNNEQFF. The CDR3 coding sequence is TGTGCCAGCAGTTTACGCCTCCCGCCTAACAATGAGCAGTTCTTC.

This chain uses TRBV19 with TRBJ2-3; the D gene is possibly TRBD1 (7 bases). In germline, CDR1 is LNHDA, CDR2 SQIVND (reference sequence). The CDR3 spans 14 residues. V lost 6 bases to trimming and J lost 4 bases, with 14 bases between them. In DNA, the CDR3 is TGTGCCAGTAGGGAGGGGGCAAGGTCAGATACGCAGTATTTT. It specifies CASREGARSDTQYF.

The CDR3 region is CASSLREGGTEAFF. The DNA of the CDR3 is TGTGCCAGCAGCTTACGGGAAGGGGGCACTGAAGCTTTCTTT. The chain has TRBV7-9 and TRBJ1-1, with D possibly matching TRBD1 (6 bases). Per the germline V gene, CDR1 is SEHNR and CDR2 is FQNEAQ (reference sequence). V gave up 2 bases and J gave up 4 bases, with 11 bases separating them. This CDR3 is built from 14 residues.

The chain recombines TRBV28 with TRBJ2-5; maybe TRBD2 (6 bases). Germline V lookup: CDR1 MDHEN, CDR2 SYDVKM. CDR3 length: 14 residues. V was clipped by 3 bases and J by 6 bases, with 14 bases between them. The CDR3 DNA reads TGTGCCAGCAGTTTGGGCGCAGGGAGGCAGACCCAGTACTTC. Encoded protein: CASSLGAGRQTQYF.

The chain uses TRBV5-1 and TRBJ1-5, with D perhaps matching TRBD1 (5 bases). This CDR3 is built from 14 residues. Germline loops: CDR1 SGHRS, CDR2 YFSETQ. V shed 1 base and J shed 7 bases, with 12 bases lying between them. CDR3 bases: TGCGCCAGCAGCTTGAATCAGGGCGGGCAGCCCCAGCATTTT. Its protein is CASSLNQGGQPQHF.

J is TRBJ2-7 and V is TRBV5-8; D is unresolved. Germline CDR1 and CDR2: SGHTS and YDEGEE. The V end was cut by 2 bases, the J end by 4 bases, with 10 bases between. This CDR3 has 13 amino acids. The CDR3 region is CASSFPFIYEQYV. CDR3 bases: TGTGCCAGCAGCTTCCCCTTCATTTACGAGCAGTACGTC.

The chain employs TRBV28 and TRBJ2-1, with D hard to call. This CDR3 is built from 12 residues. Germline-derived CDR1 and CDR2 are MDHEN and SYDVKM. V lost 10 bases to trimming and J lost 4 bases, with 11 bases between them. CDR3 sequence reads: CATSRGYNEQFF. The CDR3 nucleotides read TGTGCCACCTCGAGAGGATACAATGAGCAGTTCTTC.

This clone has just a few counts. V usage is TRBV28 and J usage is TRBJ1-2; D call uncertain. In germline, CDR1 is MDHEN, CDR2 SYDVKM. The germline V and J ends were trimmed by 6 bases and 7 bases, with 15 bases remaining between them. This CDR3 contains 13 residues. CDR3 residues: CASRHPVQGGYTF. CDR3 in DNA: TGTGCCAGCAGACACCCAGTCCAAGGTGGCTACACCTTC.

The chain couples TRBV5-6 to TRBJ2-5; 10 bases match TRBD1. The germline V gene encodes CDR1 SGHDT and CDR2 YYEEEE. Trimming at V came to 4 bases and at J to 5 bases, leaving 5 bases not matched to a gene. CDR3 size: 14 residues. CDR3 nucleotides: TGTGCCAGCAGCGGGACAGGGGATCGGGAGACCCAGTACTTC. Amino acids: CASSGTGDRETQYF.

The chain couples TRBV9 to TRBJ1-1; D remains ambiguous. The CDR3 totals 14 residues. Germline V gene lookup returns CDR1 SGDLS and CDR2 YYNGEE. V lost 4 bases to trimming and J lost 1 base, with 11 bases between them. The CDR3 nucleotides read TGTGCCAGCAGCCCCTCCCCCCAGAACACTGAAGCTTTCTTT. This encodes CASSPSPQNTEAFF.

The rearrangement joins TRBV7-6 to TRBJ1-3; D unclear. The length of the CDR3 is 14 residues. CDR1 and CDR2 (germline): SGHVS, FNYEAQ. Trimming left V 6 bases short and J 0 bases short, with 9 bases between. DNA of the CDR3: TGTGCCAGCAGGGTGGACCCCTCTGGAAACACCATATATTTT. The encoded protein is CASRVDPSGNTIYF.

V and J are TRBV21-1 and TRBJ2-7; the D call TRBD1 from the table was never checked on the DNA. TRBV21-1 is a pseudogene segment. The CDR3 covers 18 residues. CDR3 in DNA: TGTGCCAGCAGCGGTGATTGGACGGGGCAGGGGACGGCCTACGAGCAGTACGTC. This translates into CASSGDWTGQGTAYEQYV.

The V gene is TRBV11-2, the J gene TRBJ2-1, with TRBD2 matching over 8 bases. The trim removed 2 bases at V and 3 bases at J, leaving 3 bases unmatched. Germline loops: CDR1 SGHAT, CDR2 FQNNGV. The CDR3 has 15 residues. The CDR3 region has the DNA TGTGCCAGCAGCTTATCGGGAGGGGGCTACAATGAGCAGTTCTTC. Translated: CASSLSGGGYNEQFF. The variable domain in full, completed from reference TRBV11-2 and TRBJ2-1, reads EAGVAQSPRYKIIEKRQSVAFWCNPISGHATLYWYQQILGQGPKLLIQFQNNGVVDDSQLPKDRFSAERLKGVDSTLKIQPAKLEDSAVYLCASSLSGGGYNEQFFGPGTRLTVL.